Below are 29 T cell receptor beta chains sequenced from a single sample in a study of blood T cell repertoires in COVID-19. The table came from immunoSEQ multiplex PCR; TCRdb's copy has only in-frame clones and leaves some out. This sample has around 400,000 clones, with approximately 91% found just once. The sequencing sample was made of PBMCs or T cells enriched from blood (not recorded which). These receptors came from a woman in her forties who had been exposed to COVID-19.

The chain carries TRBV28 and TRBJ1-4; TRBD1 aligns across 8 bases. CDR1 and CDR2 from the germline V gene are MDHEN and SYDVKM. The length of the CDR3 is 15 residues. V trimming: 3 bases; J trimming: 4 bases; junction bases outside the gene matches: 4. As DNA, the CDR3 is TGTGCCAGCAGTTTTGGGACAGGCGATAATGAAAAACTGTTTTTT. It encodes CASSFGTGDNEKLFF. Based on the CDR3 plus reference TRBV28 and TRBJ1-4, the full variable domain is DVKVTQSSRYLVKRTGEKVFLECVQDMDHENMFWYRQDPGLGLRLIYFSYDVKMKEKGDIPEGYSVSREKKERFSLILESASTNQTSMYLCASSFGTGDNEKLFFGSGTQLSVL.

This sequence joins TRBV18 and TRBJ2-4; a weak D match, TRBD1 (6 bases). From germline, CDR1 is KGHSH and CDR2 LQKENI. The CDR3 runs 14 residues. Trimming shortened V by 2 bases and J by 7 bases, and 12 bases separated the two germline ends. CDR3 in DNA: TGTGCCAGCTCACCAGCCAGGGGCACCAACATTCAGTACTTC. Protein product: CASSPARGTNIQYF.

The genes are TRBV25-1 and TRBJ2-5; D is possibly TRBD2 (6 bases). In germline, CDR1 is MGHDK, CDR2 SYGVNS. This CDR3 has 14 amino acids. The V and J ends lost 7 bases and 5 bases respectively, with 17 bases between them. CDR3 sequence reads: CASMGQAGMETQYF. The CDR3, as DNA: TGTGCCAGCATGGGGCAAGCGGGCATGGAGACCCAGTACTTC.

CDR3 DNA: TGTGCCAGTAATCCGACTCACCGGAGAATGACAGATACGCAGTATTTT. Translation: CASNPTHRRMTDTQYF. V gene TRBV19 combines with J gene TRBJ2-3; D uncertain. CDR1 and CDR2 from the germline V gene are LNHDA and SQIVND (reference sequence). CDR3 length: 16 residues. V was cut by 7 bases and J by 3 bases, with 20 bases left in between.

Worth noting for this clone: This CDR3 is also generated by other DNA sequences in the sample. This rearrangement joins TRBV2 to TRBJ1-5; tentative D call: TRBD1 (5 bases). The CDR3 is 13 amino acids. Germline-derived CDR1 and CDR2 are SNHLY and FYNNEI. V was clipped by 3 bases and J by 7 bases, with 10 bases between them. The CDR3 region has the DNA TGTGCCAGCAGTGATCGGGGGTACCAGCCCCAGCATTTT. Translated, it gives CASSDRGYQPQHF.

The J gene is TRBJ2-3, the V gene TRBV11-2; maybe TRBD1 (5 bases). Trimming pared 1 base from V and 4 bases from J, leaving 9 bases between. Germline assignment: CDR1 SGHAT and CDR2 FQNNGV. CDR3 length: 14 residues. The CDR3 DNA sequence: TGTGCCAGCAGCTTAGGAAGGGGCTCAGATACGCAGTATTTT. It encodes CASSLGRGSDTQYF.

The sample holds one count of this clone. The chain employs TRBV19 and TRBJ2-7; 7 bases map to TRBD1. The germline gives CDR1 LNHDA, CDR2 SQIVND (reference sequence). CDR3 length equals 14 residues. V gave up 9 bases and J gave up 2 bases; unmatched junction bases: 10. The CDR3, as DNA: TGTGCCAGCCGCTCCAGGGACAGAACCTACGAGCAGTACTTC. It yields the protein CASRSRDRTYEQYF.

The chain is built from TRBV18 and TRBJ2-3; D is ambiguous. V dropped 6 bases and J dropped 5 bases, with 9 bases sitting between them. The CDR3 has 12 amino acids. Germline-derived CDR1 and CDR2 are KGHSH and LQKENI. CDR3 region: CASSSPGDTQYF. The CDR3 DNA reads TGTGCCAGCTCCTCCCCGGGAGATACGCAGTATTTT.

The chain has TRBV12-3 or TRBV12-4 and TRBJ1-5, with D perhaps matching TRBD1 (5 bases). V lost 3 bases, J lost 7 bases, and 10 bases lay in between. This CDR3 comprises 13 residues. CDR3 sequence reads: CASSLYGGQPQHF. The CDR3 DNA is TGTGCCAGCAGTTTGTACGGGGGACAGCCCCAGCATTTT.

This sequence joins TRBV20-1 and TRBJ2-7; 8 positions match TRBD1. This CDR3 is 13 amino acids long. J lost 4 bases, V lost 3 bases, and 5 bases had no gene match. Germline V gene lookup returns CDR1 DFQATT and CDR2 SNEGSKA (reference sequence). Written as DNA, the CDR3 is TGCAGTGCTAGTCGAACAGGGGGTTACGAGCAGTACTTC. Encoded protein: CSASRTGGYEQYF.

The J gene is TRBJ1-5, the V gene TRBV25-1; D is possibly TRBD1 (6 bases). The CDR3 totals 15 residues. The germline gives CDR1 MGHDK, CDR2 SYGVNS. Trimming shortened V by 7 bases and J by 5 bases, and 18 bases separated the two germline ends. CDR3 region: CASKGGDSGDQPQHF. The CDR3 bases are TGTGCCAGCAAAGGGGGAGACTCTGGGGATCAGCCCCAGCATTTT.

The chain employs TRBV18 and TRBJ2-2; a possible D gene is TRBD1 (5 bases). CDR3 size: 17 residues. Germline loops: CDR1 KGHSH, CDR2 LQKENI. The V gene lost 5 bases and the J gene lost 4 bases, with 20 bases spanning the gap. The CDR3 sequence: CASSGRKAGMGTGELFF. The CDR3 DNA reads TGTGCCAGCTCAGGACGCAAGGCAGGGATGGGCACCGGGGAGCTGTTTTTT.

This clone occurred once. The CDR3 region is CASSTPRGALTGYTF. CDR3 nucleotides: TGTGCCAGCAGTACCCCGCGGGGTGCATTGACTGGCTACACCTTC. The rearrangement joins TRBV6-2 or TRBV6-3 to TRBJ1-2; D call uncertain. The V gene lost 5 bases and the J gene lost 7 bases, with 20 bases spanning the gap. Germline CDR1 MNHEY, CDR2 SVGEGT. The CDR3 consists of 15 residues.

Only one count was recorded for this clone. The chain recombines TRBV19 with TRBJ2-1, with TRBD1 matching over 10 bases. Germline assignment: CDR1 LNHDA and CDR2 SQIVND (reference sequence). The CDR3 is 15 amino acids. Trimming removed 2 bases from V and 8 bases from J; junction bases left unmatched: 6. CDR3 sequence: CASSIPGTGEDEQFF. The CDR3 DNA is TGTGCCAGTAGTATACCTGGGACAGGGGAGGATGAGCAGTTCTTC.

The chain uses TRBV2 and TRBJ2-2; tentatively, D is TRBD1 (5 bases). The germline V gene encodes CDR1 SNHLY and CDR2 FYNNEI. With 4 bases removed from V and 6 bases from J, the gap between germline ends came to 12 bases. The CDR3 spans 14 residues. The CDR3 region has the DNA TGTGCCAGCAGTGCCGCAGGGTCGGCCGGGGAGCTGTTTTTT. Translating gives CASSAAGSAGELFF.

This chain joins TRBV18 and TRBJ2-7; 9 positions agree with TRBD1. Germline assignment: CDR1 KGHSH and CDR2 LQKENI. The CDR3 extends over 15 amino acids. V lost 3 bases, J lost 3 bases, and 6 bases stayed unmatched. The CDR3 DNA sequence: TGTGCCAGCTCACCCGGGACAGGGCTTATCTACGAGCAGTACTTC. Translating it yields CASSPGTGLIYEQYF.

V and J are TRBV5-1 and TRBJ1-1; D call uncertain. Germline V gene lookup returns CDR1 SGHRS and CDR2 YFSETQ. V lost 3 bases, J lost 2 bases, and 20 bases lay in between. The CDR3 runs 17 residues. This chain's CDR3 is CASSSGLSGMVNTEAFF. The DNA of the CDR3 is TGCGCCAGCAGCTCAGGACTCTCGGGAATGGTAAACACTGAAGCTTTCTTT.

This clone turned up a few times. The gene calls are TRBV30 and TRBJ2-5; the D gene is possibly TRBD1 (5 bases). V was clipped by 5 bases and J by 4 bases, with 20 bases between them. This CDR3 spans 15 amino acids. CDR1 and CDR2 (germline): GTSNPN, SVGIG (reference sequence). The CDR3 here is CAWQRDLIGAETQYF. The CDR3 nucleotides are TGTGCCTGGCAGAGAGATTTGATAGGGGCAGAGACCCAGTACTTC.

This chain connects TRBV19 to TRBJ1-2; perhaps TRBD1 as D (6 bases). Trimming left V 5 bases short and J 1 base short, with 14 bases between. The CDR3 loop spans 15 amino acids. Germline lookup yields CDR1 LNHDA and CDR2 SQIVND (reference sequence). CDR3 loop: CASSSQGTINYGYTF. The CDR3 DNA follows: TGTGCCAGTAGTTCACAGGGTACTATTAACTATGGCTACACCTTC.

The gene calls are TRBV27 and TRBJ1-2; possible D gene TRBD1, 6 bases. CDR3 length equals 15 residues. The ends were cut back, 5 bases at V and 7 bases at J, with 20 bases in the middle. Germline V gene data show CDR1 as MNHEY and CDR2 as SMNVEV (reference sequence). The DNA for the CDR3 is TGTGCCAGCAGTCCGGACAGTTTACGCGGTGTTGGCTACACCTTC. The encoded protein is CASSPDSLRGVGYTF.

CDR3 nucleotides: TGTGCCAGTAGCCACCAAGGACTAGCGGGAGCCTACGAGCAGTACTTC. Its translation: CASSHQGLAGAYEQYF. The chain is built from TRBV19 and TRBJ2-7; 13 nucleotides agree with TRBD2. V dropped 6 bases and J dropped 2; count of bases not matched to a gene: 7. This CDR3 is 16 amino acids long. Germline assignment: CDR1 LNHDA and CDR2 SQIVND (reference sequence).

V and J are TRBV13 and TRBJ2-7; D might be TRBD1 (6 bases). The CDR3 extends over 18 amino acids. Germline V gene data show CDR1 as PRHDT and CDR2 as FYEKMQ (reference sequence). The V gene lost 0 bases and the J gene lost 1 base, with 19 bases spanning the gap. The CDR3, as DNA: TGTGCCAGCAGCTTAGGACAGGGTGTTTCAAGGGGATCCTACGAGCAGTACTTC. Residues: CASSLGQGVSRGSYEQYF.

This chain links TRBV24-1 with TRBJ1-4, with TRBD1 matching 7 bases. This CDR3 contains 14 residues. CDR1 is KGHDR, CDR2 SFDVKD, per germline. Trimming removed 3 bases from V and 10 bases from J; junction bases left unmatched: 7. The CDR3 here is CATSDPGQAGKLFF. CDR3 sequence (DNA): TGTGCCACCAGTGATCCCGGACAGGCAGGAAAACTGTTTTTT.

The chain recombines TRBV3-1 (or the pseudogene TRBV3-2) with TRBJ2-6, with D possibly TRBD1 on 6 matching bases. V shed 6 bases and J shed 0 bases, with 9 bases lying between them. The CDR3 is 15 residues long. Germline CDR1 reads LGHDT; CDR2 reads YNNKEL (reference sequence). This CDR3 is CASSRQVSGANVLTF. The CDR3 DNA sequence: TGTGCCAGCAGTCGACAGGTCTCTGGGGCCAACGTCCTGACTTTC.

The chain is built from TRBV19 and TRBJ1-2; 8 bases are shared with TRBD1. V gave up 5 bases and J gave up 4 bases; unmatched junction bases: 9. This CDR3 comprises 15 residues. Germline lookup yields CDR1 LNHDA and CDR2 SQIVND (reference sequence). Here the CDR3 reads CASSVQGQGAYGYTF. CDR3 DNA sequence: TGTGCCAGTAGTGTACAAGGACAGGGTGCCTATGGCTACACCTTC.

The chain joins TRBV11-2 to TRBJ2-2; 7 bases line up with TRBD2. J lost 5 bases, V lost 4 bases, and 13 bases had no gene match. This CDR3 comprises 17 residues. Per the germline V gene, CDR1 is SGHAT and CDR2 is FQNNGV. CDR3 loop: CASSSPRLGRMTGELFF. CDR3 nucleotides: TGTGCCAGCAGCTCCCCCCGACTCGGGAGGATGACCGGGGAGCTGTTTTTT.

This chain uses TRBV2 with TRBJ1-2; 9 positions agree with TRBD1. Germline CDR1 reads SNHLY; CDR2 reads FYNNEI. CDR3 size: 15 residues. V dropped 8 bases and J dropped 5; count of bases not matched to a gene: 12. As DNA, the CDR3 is TGTGCCAGCCGTAAGCCAGGGACAGGGAATTATGGCTACACCTTC. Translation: CASRKPGTGNYGYTF.

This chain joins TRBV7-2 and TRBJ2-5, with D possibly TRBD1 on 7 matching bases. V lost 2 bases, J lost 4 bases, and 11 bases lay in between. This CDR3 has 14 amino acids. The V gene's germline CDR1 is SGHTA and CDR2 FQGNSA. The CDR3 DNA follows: TGTGCCAGCAGCTTAAGGGGGCGGGGAGAGACCCAGTACTTC. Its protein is CASSLRGRGETQYF.

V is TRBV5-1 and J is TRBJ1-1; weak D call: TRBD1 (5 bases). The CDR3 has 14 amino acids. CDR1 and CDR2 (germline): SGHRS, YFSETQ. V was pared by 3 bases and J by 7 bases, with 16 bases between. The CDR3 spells CASSSLPGYGEAFF. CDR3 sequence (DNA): TGCGCCAGCAGCTCCCTTCCAGGGTACGGTGAAGCTTTCTTT. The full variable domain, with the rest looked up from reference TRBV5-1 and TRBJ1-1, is KAGVTQTPRYLIKTRGQQVTLSCSPISGHRSVSWYQQTPGQGLQFLFEYFSETQRNKGNFPGRFSGRQFSNSRSEMNVSTLELGDSALYLCASSSLPGYGEAFFGQGTRLTVV.